Shown below are 23 T cell receptor beta chains from a single sample sequenced in a study of CD8 T cells in Susac syndrome. Random hexamers were used to reverse transcribe about 0.5 to 1 ug of RNA. TCRdb re-called the immunoSEQ multiplex PCR reads through MiXCR, storing one row per CDR3 protein. The table includes roughly 250,000 distinct CDR3 sequences, 90% to 97% detected once. The sample was CD4+ T cells from PBMCs. The receptors here all came from a human donor with Susac syndrome.

The rearrangement uses TRBV12-3 or TRBV12-4 and TRBJ1-4; unclear D gene. The CDR3 contains 14 residues. V was cut by 5 bases and J by 3 bases, with 10 bases left in between. This CDR3 is CASSDILANEKLFF. The CDR3 region has the DNA TGTGCCAGCAGTGACATCCTGGCTAATGAAAAACTGTTTTTT.

The chain couples TRBV19 to TRBJ1-1, with D perhaps TRBD1 (5 bases). The CDR3 consists of 13 residues. The V end was cut by 4 bases, the J end by 8 bases, with 14 bases between. CDR1 LNHDA and CDR2 SQIVND come from the germline V gene (reference sequence). CDR3 in amino acids: CASSTVLGGEAFF. The CDR3 DNA follows: TGTGCCAGTAGTACAGTCCTCGGGGGGGAAGCTTTCTTT. Combining the CDR3 with reference TRBV19 and TRBJ1-1 gives the whole variable domain DGGITQSPKYLFRKEGQNVTLSCEQNLNHDAMYWYRQDPGQGLRLIYYSQIVNDFQKGDIAEGYSVSREKKESFPLTVTSAQKNPTAFYLCASSTVLGGEAFFGQGTRLTVV.

The chain has TRBV7-6 and TRBJ2-2, with D perhaps TRBD2 (6 bases). The CDR3 spans 17 residues. The germline CDR1 and CDR2 sequences are SGHVS and FNYEAQ. V lost 5 bases and J 5 bases, leaving 21 bases between the germline ends. The CDR3 DNA is TGTGCCAGCAGCATTCGGGGGACCGCAAACCCTACCGGGGAGCTGTTTTTT. Its translation: CASSIRGTANPTGELFF.

In its sample, this clonotype was seen a few times. This chain connects TRBV3-1 to TRBJ2-1; the D is unclear. Germline-derived CDR1 and CDR2 are LGHDT and YNNKEL (reference sequence). V was trimmed by 4 bases and J by 2 bases, leaving 9 bases between them. The CDR3 has 14 residues. The CDR3 loop is CASSPRATYNEQFF. In DNA, the CDR3 is TGTGCCAGCAGCCCCCGCGCGACCTACAATGAGCAGTTCTTC.

V and J are TRBV19 and TRBJ2-5; D possibly corresponds to TRBD1 (6 bases). The length of the CDR3 is 13 residues. CDR1 LNHDA and CDR2 SQIVND come from the germline V gene (reference sequence). The V end lost 6 bases, the J end lost 4 bases, and 12 bases lay between the germline ends. The CDR3 here is CASSSQDRETQYF. CDR3 in DNA: TGTGCCAGTAGCTCGCAGGACAGAGAGACCCAGTACTTC.

The chain joins TRBV12-3 or TRBV12-4 to TRBJ2-1; no clear D. The V end lost 5 bases, the J end lost 1 base, and 12 bases lay between the germline ends. The CDR3 has 15 amino acids. The CDR3 region is CASSAPGVSYNEQFF. CDR3 nucleotides: TGTGCCAGCAGTGCCCCCGGAGTTTCCTACAATGAGCAGTTCTTC.

This sequence joins TRBV2 and TRBJ2-1; D gene uncertain. Deletions cut 2 bases from V and 7 bases from J, with 9 bases between. CDR3 length equals 13 residues. CDR1 is SNHLY, CDR2 FYNNEI, per germline. CDR3 in amino acids: CASSELLKNEQFF. DNA of the CDR3: TGTGCCAGCAGTGAACTATTGAAGAATGAGCAGTTCTTC.

This chain connects TRBV29-1 to TRBJ1-1; D is possibly TRBD1 (5 bases). The CDR3 length is 14 residues. Germline V lookup: CDR1 SQVTM, CDR2 ANQGSEA. The V gene lost 5 bases and the J gene lost 4 bases, with 17 bases spanning the gap. CDR3 sequence reads: CSVIPGGGGTEAFF. For the CDR3, the DNA is TGCAGCGTTATTCCCGGCGGGGGGGGCACTGAAGCTTTCTTT.

The chain uses TRBV18 and TRBJ2-2; 9 nucleotides match TRBD1. In germline, CDR1 is KGHSH, CDR2 LQKENI. The CDR3 is 16 residues long. Trimming at V came to 0 bases and at J to 2 bases, leaving 1 base not matched to a gene. The DNA of the CDR3 is TGTGCCAGCTCACCACCTACAGGGGGCAACACCGGGGAGCTGTTTTTT. As protein: CASSPPTGGNTGELFF.

The rearrangement uses TRBV7-3 and TRBJ2-1; 7 bases line up with TRBD1. CDR1 and CDR2 from the germline V gene are SGHTA and FQGTGA. With 5 bases clipped from V and 6 bases from J, the junction kept 7 bases outside the gene matches. The CDR3 extends over 14 amino acids. This CDR3 is CASSRQGGLNEQFF. The CDR3 bases are TGTGCCAGCAGCCGACAGGGTGGTCTCAATGAGCAGTTCTTC.

The V and J genes are TRBV5-1 and TRBJ2-3, with D perhaps TRBD1 (6 bases). The CDR3 length is 14 residues. The V gene lost 6 bases and the J gene lost 3 bases, with 14 bases spanning the gap. CDR1 is SGHRS and CDR2 is YFSETQ in the germline V gene. CDR3 in amino acids: CASMGATGTDTQYF. CDR3 sequence (DNA): TGCGCCAGCATGGGGGCCACGGGGACAGATACGCAGTATTTT.

The chain joins TRBV30 to TRBJ2-7; TRBD2 agrees at 8 bases. Germline assignment: CDR1 GTSNPN and CDR2 SVGIG (reference sequence). Unmatched junction bases numbered 12, after V lost 2 bases and J lost 3 bases. The CDR3 totals 16 residues. In DNA form, the CDR3 reads TGTGCCTGGAGTTCCCCGTACGGGACTAGAATCTACGAGCAGTACTTC. It translates to CAWSSPYGTRIYEQYF. The variable domain in full, completed from reference TRBV30 and TRBJ2-7, reads SQTIHQWPATLVQPVGSPLSLECTVEGTSNPNLYWYRQAAGRGLQLLFYSVGIGQISSEVPQNLSASRPQDRQFILSSKKLLLSDSGFYLCAWSSPYGTRIYEQYFGPGTRLTVT.

The genes are TRBV30 and TRBJ2-1; TRBD2 might be the D (5 bases). CDR1 GTSNPN and CDR2 SVGIG come from the germline V gene (reference sequence). The CDR3 runs 14 residues. V was clipped by 2 bases and J by 5 bases, with 13 bases between them. CDR3 sequence: CAWSFRLLDNEQFF. The CDR3 nucleotides read TGTGCCTGGAGTTTCCGGCTACTAGACAATGAGCAGTTCTTC.

The chain employs TRBV7-3 and TRBJ2-7; no clear D gene. This CDR3 contains 12 residues. V was pared by 4 bases and J by 5 bases, with 9 bases between. Germline V gene data show CDR1 as SGHTA and CDR2 as FQGTGA. CDR3 in DNA: TGTGCCAGCAGCTCTAACGAAGACGAGCAGTACTTC. It codes for CASSSNEDEQYF. The whole variable domain, remainder taken from reference TRBV7-3 and TRBJ2-7, is GAGVSQTPSNKVTEKGKYVELRCDPISGHTALYWYRQSLGQGPEFLIYFQGTGAADDSGLPNDRFFAVRPEGSVSTLKIQRTERGDSAVYLCASSSNEDEQYFGPGTRLTVT.

The chain uses TRBV27 and TRBJ1-5, with 7 bases fitting TRBD1. Trimming took 5 bases from V and 3 from J; bases not matched to a gene: 10. This CDR3 is 16 amino acids long. The germline gives CDR1 MNHEY, CDR2 SMNVEV (reference sequence). The CDR3 nucleotides read TGTGCCAGCAGTCCCGAGGGGACAGTTGACAATCAGCCCCAGCATTTT. It yields the protein CASSPEGTVDNQPQHF.

The chain employs TRBV4-1 and TRBJ1-1, with 7 nucleotides matching TRBD1. The J segment lost 5 bases and the V segment lost 6 bases, leaving 6 bases of the junction unmatched. This CDR3 region has 13 residues. CDR1 MGHRA and CDR2 YSYEKL come from the germline V gene. The DNA of the CDR3 is TGCGCCAGCAGGATCAGGGGGGGAACTGAAGCTTTCTTT. Translated: CASRIRGGTEAFF.

Written as DNA, the CDR3 is TGTGCCAGCAGTTTGAGCAGGGGGAACAATGAGCAGTTCTTC. This translates into CASSLSRGNNEQFF. The chain carries TRBV6-5 and TRBJ2-1; 7 positions match TRBD1. V lost 4 bases, J lost 5 bases, and 5 bases stayed unmatched. Germline CDR1 MNHEY, CDR2 SVGAGI. CDR3 size: 14 residues.

This clonotype has more than one count but fewer than ten. V usage is TRBV20-1 and J usage is TRBJ1-1, with unresolved D. The germline V gene encodes CDR1 DFQATT and CDR2 SNEGSKA (reference sequence). V was pared by 5 bases and J by 5 bases, with 6 bases between. The CDR3 is made up of 10 amino acids. The CDR3 region is CSASGTEAFF. CDR3 DNA: TGCAGTGCTTCTGGGACTGAAGCTTTCTTT.

The chain uses TRBV29-1 and TRBJ1-4; D remains ambiguous. The length of the CDR3 is 13 residues. Trimming took 6 bases from V and 5 from J, leaving 13 bases between them. In germline, CDR1 is SQVTM, CDR2 ANQGSEA. CDR3 sequence reads: CSVSDFDNEKLFF. CDR3 nucleotide sequence: TGCAGCGTCTCAGACTTTGACAATGAAAAACTGTTTTTT.

In this sample, this clonotype turned up once. The chain joins TRBV20-1 to TRBJ2-5; no firm D call. With 3 bases removed from V and 1 base from J, the gap between germline ends came to 6 bases. This CDR3 comprises 12 residues. Germline V gene sequence: CDR1 DFQATT, CDR2 SNEGSKA (reference sequence). In nucleotides, the CDR3 is TGCAGTGCTAGTTTGTCCCAAGAGACCCAGTACTTC. Amino acids: CSASLSQETQYF.

This clonotype has a single count. The rearrangement uses TRBV9 and TRBJ2-1; the D is unclear. Per germline, CDR1 SGDLS and CDR2 YYNGEE. The CDR3 runs to 17 residues. Trimming took off 0 bases at V and 4 bases at J, with 17 bases between the two ends. The CDR3 DNA sequence: TGTGCCAGCAGCGTAGGAACAGCCACTCATCTATACAATGAGCAGTTCTTC. Amino acid sequence: CASSVGTATHLYNEQFF.

The gene calls are TRBV9 and TRBJ1-1; D perhaps matches TRBD1 (5 bases). The CDR3 spans 14 residues. Germline V gene data show CDR1 as SGDLS and CDR2 as YYNGEE. Trimming stripped 2 bases from V and 1 base from J, with 9 bases between. DNA for the CDR3: TGTGCCAGCAGCGTCCCGGGACGGAACACTGAAGCTTTCTTT. Translated: CASSVPGRNTEAFF.

CDR3 coding DNA: TGTGCCAGCTCACCTGGGTTGGTTACCTACGAGCAGTACTTC. This encodes CASSPGLVTYEQYF. V gene TRBV18 combines with J gene TRBJ2-7, with D hard to call. Germline CDR1 reads KGHSH; CDR2 reads LQKENI. The CDR3 covers 14 residues. The ends were cut back, 3 bases at V and 2 bases at J, with 11 bases in the middle.